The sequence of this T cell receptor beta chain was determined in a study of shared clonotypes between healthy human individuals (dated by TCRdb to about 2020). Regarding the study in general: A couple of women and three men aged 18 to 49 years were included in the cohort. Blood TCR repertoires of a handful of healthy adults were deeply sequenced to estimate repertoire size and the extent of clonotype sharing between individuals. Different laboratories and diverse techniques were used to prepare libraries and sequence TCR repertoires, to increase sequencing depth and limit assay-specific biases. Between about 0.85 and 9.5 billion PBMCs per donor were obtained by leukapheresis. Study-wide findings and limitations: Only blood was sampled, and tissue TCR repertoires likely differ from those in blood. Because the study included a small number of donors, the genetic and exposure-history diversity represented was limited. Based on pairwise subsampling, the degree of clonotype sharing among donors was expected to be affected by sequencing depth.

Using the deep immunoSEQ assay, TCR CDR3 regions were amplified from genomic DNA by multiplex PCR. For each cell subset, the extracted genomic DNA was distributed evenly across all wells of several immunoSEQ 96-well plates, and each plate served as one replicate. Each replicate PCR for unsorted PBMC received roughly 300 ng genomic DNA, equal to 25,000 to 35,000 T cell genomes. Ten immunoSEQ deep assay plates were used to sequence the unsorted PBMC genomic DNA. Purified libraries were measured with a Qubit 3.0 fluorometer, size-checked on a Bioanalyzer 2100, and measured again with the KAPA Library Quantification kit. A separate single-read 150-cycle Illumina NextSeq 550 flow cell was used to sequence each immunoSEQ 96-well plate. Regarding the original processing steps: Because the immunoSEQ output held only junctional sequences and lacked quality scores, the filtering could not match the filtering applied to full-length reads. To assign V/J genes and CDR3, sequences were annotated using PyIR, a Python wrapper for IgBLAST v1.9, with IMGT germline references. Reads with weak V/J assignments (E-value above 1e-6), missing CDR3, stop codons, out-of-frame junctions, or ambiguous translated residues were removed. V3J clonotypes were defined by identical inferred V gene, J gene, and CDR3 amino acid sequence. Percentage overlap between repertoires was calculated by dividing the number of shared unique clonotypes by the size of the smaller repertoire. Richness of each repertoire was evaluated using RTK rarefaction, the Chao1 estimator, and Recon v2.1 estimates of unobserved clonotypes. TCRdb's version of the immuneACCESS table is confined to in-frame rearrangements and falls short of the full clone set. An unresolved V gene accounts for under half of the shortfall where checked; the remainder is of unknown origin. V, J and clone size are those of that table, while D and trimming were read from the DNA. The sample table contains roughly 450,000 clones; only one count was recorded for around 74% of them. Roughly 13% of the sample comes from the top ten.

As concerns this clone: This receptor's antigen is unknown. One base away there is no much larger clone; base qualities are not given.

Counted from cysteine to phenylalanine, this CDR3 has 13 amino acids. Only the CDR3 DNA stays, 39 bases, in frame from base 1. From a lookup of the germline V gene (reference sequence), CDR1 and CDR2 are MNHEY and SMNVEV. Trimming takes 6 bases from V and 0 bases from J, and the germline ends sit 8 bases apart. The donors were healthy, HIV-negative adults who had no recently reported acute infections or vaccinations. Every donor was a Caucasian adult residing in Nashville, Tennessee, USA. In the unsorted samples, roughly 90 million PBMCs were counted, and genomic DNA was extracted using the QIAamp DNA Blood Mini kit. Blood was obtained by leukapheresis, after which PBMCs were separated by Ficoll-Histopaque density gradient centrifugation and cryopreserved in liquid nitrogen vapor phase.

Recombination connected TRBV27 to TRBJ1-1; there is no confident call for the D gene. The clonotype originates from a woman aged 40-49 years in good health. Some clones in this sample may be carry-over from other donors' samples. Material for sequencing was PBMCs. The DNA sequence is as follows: TGTGCCAGCAGCCGGGCTATGAACACTGAAGCTTTCTTT. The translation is CASSRAMNTEAFF.